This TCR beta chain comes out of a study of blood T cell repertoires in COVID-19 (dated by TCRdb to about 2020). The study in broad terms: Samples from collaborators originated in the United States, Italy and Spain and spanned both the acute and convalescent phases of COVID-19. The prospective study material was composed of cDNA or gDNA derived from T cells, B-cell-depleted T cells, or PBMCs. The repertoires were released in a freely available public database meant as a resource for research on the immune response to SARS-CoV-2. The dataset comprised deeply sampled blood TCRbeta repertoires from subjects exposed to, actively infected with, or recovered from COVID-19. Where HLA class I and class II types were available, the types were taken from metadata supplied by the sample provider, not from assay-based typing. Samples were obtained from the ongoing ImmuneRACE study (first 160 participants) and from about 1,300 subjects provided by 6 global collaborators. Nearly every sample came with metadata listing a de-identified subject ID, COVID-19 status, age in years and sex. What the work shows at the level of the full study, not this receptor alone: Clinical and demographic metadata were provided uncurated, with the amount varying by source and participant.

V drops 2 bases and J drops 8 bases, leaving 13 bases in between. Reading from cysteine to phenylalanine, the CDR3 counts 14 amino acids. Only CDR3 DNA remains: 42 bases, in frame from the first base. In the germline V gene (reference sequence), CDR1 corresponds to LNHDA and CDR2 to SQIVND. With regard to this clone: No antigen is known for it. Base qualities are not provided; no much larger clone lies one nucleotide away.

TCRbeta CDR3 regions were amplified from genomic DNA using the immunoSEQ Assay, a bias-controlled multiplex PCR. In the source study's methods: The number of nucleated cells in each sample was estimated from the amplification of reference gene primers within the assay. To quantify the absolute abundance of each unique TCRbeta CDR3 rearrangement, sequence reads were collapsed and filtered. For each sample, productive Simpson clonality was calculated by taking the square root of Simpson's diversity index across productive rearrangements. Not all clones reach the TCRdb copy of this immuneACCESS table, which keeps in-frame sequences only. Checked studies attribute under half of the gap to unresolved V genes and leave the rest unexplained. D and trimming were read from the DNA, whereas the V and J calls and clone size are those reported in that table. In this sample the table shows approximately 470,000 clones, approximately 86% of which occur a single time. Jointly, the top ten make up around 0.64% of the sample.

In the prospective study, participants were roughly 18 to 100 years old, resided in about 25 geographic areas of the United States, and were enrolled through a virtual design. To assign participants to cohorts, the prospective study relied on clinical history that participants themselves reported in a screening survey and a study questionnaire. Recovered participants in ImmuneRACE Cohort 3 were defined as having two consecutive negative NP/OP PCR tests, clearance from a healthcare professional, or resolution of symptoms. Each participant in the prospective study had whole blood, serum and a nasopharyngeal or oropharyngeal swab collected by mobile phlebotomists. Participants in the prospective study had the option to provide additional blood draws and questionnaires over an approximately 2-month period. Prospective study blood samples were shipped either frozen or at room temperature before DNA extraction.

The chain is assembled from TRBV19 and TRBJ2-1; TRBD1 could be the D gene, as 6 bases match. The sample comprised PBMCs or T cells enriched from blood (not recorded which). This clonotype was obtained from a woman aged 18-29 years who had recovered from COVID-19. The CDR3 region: CASSITRGNDEQFF. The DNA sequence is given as TGTGCCAGTAGTATAACCAGGGGCAACGATGAGCAGTTCTTC.